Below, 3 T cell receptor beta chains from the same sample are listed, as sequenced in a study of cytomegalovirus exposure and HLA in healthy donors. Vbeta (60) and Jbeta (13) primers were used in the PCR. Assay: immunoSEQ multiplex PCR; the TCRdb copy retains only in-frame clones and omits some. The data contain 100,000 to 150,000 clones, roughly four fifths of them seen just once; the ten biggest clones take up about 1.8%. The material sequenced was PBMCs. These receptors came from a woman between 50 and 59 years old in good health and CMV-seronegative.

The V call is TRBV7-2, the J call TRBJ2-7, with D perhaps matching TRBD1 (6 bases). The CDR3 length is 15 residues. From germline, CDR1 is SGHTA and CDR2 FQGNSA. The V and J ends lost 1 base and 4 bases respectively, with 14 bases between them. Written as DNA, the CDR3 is TGTGCCAGCAGCTTAGTCGGGCCAGGACAGTACGAGCAGTACTTC. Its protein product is CASSLVGPGQYEQYF.

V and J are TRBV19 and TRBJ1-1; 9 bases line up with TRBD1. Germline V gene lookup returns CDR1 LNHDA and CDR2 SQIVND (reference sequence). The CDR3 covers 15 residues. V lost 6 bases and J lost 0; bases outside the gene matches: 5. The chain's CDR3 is CASSPGQGVNTEAFF. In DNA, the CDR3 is TGTGCCAGTAGCCCGGGACAGGGAGTGAACACTGAAGCTTTCTTT.

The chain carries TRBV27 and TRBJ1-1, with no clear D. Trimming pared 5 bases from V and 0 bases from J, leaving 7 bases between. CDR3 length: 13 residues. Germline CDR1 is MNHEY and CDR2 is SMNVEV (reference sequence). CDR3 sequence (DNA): TGTGCCAGCAGTCCCCAGGTGAACACTGAAGCTTTCTTT. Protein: CASSPQVNTEAFF.